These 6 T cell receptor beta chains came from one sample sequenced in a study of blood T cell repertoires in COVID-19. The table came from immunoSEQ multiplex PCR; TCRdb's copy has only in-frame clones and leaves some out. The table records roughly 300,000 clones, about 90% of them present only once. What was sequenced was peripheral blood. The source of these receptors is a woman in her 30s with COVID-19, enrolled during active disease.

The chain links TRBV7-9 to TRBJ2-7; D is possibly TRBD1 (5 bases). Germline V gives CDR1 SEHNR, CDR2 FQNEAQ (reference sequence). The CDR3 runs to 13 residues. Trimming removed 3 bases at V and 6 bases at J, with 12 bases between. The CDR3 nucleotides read TGTGCCAGCAGCTTTAGGGGCTCCGGCGAGCAGTACGTC. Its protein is CASSFRGSGEQYV.

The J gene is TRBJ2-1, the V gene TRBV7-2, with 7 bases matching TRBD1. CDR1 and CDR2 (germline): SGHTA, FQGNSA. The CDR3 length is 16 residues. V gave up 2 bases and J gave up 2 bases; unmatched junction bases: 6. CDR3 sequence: CASSLNRGSPYNEQFF. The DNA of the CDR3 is TGTGCCAGCAGCTTAAACAGGGGAAGTCCCTACAATGAGCAGTTCTTC.

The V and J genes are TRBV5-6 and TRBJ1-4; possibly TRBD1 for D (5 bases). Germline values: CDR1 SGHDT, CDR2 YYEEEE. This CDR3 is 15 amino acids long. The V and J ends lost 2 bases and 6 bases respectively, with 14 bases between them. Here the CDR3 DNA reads TGTGCCAGCAGCTTCAGGGTTTCGGGTGATGAAAAACTGTTTTTT. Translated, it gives CASSFRVSGDEKLFF.

The CDR3 loop reads CAWTSDRVNTEAFF. The CDR3 DNA follows: TGTGCCTGGACCTCCGACAGGGTAAACACTGAAGCTTTCTTT. The genes are TRBV30 and TRBJ1-1; TRBD1 agrees at 7 bases. After removal of 4 bases from V and 2 bases from J, the junction contained 7 bases not matched to a gene. CDR3 size: 14 residues. The germline V gene encodes CDR1 GTSNPN and CDR2 SVGIG (reference sequence).

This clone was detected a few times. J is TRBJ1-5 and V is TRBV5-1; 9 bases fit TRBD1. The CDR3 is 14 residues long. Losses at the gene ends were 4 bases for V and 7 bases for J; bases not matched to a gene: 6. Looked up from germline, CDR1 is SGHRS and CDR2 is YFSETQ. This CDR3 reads CASSPGTGTQPQHF. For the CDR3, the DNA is TGCGCCAGCAGCCCCGGGACAGGGACCCAGCCCCAGCATTTT.

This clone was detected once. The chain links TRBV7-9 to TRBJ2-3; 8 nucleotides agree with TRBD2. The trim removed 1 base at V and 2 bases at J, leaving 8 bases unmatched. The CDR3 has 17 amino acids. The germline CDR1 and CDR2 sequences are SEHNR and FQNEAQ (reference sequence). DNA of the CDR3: TGTGCCAGCAGCTTAGTAGGGCGGGGGGCCATCACAGATACGCAGTATTTT. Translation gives CASSLVGRGAITDTQYF.